Reported below is one TCR beta chain. What it binds is unknown. This specimen comes from a study of T cell responses to AZD1222 COVID-19 vaccine. Points from the study as a whole: Repertoires were obtained only post-peak T cell response.

Data came from immunoSEQ multiplex PCR; TCRdb stores just in-frame clones and leaves some out. Of 90,000 to 100,000 clones in the sample, nearly 90% were seen once. The V and J ends lost 0 bases and 3 bases, in that order; junction bases with no gene match: 8. The CDR3 consists of 16 residues. Germline assignment: CDR1 SGDLS and CDR2 YYNGEE. Sequencing used peripheral blood, obtained on day 0 of AZD1222 vaccination. The source of this sequence is an adult in good health. The chain joins TRBV9 to TRBJ1-2, with 7 positions matching TRBD1. DNA of the CDR3: TGTGCCAGCAGCGTAGCTCGGGACAGCGTCCACTATGGCTACACCTTC. Amino acid sequence: CASSVARDSVHYGYTF. Full variable domain (outside the CDR3, taken from reference TRBV9 and TRBJ1-2): DSGVTQTPKHLITATGQRVTLRCSPRSGDLSVYWYQQSLDQGLQFLIQYYNGEERAKGNILERFSAQQFPDLHSELNLSSLELGDSALYFCASSVARDSVHYGYTFGSGTRLTVV.